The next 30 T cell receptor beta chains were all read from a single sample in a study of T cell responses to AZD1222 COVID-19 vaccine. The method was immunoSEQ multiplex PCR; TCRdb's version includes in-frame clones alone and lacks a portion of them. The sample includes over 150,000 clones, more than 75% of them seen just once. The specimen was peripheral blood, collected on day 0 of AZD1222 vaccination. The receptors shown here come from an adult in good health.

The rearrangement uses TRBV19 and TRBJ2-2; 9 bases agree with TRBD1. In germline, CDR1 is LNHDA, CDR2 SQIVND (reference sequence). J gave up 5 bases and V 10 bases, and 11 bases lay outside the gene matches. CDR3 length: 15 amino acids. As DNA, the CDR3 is TGTGCCACCAACCCAGGGACAGGGCTGACCGGGGAGCTGTTTTTT. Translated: CATNPGTGLTGELFF.

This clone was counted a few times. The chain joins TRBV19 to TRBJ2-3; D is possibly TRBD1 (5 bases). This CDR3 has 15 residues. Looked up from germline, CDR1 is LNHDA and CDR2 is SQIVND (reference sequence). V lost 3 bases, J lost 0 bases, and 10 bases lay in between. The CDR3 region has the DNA TGTGCCAGTAGTATTTGGGCAGGGAGCACAGATACGCAGTATTTT. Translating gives CASSIWAGSTDTQYF.

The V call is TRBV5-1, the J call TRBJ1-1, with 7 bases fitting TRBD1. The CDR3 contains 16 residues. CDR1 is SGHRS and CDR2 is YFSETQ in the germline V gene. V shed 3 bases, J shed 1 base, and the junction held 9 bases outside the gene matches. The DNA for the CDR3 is TGCGCCAGCAGCTCTTCACCGGGACAGACGAACACTGAAGCTTTCTTT. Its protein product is CASSSSPGQTNTEAFF.

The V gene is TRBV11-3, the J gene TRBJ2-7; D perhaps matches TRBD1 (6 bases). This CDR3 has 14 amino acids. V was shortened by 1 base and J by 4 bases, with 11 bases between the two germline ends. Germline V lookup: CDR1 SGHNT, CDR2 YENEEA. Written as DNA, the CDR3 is TGTGCCAGCAGCTTAGGGACAGCAGGTTACGAGCAGTACTTC. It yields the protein CASSLGTAGYEQYF. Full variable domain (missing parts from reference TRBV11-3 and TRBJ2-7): EAGVVQSPRYKIIEKKQPVAFWCNPISGHNTLYWYLQNLGQGPELLIRYENEEAVDDSQLPKDRFSAERLKGVDSTLKIQPAELGDSAVYLCASSLGTAGYEQYFGPGTRLTVT.

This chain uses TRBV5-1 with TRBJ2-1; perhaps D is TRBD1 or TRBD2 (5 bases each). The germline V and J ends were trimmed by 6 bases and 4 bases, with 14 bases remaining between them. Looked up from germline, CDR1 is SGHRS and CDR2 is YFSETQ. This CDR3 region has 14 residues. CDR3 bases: TGCGCCAGCACCCGCAGAGGGGTTTACAATGAGCAGTTCTTC. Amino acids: CASTRRGVYNEQFF.

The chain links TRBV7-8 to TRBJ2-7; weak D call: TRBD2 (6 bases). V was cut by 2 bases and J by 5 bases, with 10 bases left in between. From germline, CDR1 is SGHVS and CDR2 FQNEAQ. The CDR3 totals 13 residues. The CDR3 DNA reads TGTGCCAGCAGCTTACCGACTAGGGACGAGCAGTACTTC. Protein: CASSLPTRDEQYF.

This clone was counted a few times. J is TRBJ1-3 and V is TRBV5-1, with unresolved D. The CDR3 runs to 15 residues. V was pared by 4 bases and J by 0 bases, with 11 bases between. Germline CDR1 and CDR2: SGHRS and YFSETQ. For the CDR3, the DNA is TGCGCCAGCAGCCCTGACAAAAACTCTGGAAACACCATATATTTT. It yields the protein CASSPDKNSGNTIYF.

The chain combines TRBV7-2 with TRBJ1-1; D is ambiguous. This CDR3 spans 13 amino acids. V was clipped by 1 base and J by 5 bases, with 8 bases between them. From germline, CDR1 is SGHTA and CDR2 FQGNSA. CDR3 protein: CASSLEVGTEAFF. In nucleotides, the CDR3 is TGTGCCAGCAGCTTAGAGGTTGGGACTGAAGCTTTCTTT.

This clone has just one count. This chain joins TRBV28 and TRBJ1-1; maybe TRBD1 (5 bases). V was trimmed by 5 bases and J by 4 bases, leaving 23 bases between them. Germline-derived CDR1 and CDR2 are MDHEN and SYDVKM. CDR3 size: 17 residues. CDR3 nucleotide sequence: TGTGCCAGCAGTGCGTCATCCTGGGGGGGGGTGACCACTGAAGCTTTCTTT. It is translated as CASSASSWGGVTTEAFF.

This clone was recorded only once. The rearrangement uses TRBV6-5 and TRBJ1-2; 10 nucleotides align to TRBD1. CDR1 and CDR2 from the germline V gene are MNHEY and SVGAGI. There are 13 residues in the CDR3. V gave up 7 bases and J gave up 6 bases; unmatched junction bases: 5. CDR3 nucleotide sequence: TGTGCCAGCAACCTCGGGACAGGGGATGGCTACACCTTC. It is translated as CASNLGTGDGYTF.

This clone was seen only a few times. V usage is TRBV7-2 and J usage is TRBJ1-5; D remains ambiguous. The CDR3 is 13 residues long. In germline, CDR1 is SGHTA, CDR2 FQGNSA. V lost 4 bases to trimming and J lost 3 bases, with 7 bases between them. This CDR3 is CASSSRANQPQHF. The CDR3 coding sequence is TGTGCCAGCAGCTCTAGGGCCAATCAGCCCCAGCATTTT.

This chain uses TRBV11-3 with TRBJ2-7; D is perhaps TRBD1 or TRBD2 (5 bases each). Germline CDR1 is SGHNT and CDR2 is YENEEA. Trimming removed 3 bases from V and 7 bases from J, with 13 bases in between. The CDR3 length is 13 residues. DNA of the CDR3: TGTGCCAGCAGCTTCGAGGGGCTAAGGGAGCAGTACTTC. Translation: CASSFEGLREQYF.

The DNA of the CDR3 is TGTGCCAGCACCCTTGACAGGGCTAATGAAAAACTGTTTTTT. Its protein is CASTLDRANEKLFF. The gene calls are TRBV7-2 and TRBJ1-4; 7 bases line up with TRBD1. CDR1 is SGHTA and CDR2 is FQGNSA in the germline V gene. CDR3 length equals 14 residues. V lost 7 bases, J lost 3 bases, and 5 bases stayed unmatched.

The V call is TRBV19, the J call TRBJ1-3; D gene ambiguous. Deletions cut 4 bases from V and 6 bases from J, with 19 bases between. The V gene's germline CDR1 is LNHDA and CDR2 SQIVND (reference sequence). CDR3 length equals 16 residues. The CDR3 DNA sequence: TGTGCCAGTAGTAAAGGGCAAGCGCTGAAGATAAACACCATATATTTT. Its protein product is CASSKGQALKINTIYF.

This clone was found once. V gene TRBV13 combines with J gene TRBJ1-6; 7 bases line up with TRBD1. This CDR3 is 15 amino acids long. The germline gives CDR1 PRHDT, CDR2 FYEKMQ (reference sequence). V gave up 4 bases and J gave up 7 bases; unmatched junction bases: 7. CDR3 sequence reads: CASSYSDRANSPLHF. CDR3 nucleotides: TGTGCCAGCAGCTACTCAGACAGGGCCAATTCACCCCTCCACTTT.

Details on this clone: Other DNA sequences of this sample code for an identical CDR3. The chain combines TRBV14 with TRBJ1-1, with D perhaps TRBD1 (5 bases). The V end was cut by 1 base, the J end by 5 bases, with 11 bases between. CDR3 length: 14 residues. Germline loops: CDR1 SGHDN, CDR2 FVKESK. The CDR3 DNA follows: TGTGCCAGCAGCCAAGTATACGGGGGTACTGAAGCTTTCTTT. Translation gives CASSQVYGGTEAFF.

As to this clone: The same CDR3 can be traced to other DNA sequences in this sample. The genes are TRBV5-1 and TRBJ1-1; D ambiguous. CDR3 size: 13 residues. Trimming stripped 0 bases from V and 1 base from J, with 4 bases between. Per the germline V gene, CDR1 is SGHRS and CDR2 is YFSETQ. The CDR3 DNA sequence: TGCGCCAGCAGCTTGGGAGGGAACACTGAAGCTTTCTTT. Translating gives CASSLGGNTEAFF.

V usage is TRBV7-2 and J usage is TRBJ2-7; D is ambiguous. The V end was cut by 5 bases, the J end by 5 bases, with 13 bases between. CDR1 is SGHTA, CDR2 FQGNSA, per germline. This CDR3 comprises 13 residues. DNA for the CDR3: TGTGCCAGCAGCGCCCGTCCCTCTAACGAGCAGTACTTC. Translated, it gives CASSARPSNEQYF.

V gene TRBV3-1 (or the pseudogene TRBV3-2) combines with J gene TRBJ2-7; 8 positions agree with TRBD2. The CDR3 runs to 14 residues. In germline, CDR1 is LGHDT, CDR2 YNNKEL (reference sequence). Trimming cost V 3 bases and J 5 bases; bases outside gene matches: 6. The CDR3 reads CASSQDGTSHEQYF. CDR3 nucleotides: TGTGCCAGCAGCCAGGACGGGACTAGTCACGAGCAGTACTTC.

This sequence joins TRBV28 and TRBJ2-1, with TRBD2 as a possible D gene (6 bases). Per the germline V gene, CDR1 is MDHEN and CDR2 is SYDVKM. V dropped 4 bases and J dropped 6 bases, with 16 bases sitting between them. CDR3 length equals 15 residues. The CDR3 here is CASSSPGVTGNEQFF. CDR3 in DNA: TGTGCCAGCAGTTCGCCGGGGGTGACGGGCAATGAGCAGTTCTTC.

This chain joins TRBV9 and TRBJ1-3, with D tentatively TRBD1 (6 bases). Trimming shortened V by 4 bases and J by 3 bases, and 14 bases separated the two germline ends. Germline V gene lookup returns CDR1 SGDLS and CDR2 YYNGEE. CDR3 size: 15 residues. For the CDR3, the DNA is TGTGCCAGCAGCCCACAGGGTATTGGTGGAAACACCATATATTTT. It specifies CASSPQGIGGNTIYF.

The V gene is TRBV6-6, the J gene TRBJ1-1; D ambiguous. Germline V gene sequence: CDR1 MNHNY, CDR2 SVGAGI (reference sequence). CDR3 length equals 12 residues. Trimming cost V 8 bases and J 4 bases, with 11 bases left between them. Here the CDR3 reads CASWVRGTEAFF. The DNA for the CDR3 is TGTGCCAGCTGGGTCCGGGGCACTGAAGCTTTCTTT.

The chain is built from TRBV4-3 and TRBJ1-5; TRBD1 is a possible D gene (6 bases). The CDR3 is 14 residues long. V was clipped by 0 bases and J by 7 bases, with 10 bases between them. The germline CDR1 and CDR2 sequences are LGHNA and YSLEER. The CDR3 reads CASSQDARGQPQHF. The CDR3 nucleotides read TGCGCCAGCAGCCAAGATGCTAGGGGGCAGCCCCAGCATTTT.

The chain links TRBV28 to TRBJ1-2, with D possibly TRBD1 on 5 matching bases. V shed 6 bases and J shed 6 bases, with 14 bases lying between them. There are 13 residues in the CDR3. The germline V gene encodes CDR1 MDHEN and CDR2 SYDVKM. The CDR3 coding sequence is TGTGCCAGCAGCATGGCGGGGCGGGATGGCTACACCTTC. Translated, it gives CASSMAGRDGYTF.

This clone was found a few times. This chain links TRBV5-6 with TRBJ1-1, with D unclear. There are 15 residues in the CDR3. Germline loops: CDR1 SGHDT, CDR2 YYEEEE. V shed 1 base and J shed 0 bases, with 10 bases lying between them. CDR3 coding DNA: TGTGCCAGCAGCTTGAGAGTCGGGGTGAACACTGAAGCTTTCTTT. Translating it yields CASSLRVGVNTEAFF.

Here the CDR3 reads CASSLEREIEQFF. Written as DNA, the CDR3 is TGTGCCAGCAGCTTAGAACGGGAGATTGAGCAGTTCTTC. The chain uses TRBV7-2 and TRBJ2-1; D is possibly TRBD2 (6 bases). CDR3 length: 13 amino acids. The germline gives CDR1 SGHTA, CDR2 FQGNSA. The V and J ends lost 1 base and 9 bases respectively, with 10 bases between them.

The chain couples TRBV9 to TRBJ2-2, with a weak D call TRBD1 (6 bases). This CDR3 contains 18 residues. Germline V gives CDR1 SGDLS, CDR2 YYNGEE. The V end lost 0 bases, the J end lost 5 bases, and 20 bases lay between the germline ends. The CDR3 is CASSVASLGAFVTGELFF. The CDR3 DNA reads TGTGCCAGCAGCGTAGCATCTTTGGGGGCATTCGTTACCGGGGAGCTGTTTTTT.

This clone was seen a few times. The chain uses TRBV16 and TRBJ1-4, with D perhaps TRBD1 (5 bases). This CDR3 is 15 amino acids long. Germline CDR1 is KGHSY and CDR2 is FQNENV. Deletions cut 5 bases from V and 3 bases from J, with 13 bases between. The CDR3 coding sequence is TGTGCCAGCAGCACACGGGACGGATCTAATGAAAAACTGTTTTTT. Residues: CASSTRDGSNEKLFF. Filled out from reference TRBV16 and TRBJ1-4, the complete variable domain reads GEEVAQTPKHLVRGEGQKAKLYCAPIKGHSYVFWYQQVLKNEFKFLISFQNENVFDETGMPKERFSAKCLPNSPCSLEIQATKLEDSAVYFCASSTRDGSNEKLFFGSGTQLSVL.

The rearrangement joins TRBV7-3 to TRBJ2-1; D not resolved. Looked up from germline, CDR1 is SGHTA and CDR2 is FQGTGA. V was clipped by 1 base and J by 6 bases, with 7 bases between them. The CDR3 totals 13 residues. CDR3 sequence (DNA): TGTGCCAGCAGCTTAAGAGGCAGCAATGAGCAGTTCTTC. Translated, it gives CASSLRGSNEQFF.

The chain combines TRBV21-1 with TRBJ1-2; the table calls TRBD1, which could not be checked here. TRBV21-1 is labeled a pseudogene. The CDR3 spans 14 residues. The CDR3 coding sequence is TGTGCCAGCAGCACCGAGGGACAGATCTATGGCTACACCTTC. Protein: CASSTEGQIYGYTF.